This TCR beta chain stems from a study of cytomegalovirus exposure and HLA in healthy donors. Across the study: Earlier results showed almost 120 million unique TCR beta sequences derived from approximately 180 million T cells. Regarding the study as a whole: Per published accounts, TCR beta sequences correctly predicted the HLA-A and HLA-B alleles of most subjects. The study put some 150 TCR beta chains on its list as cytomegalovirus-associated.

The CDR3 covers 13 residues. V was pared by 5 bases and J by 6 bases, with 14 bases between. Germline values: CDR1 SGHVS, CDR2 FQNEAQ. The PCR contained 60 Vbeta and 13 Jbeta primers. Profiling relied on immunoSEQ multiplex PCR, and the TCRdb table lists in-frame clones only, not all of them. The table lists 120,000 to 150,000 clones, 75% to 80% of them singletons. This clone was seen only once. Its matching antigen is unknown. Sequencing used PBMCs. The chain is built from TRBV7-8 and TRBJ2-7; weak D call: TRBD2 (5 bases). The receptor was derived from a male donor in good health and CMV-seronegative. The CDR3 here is CASSPASGFEQYF. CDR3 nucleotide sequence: TGTGCCAGCAGCCCCGCCTCGGGGTTCGAGCAGTACTTC.